Included here is one T cell receptor (beta chain) sequence, with context. The data were obtained in a study of blood T cell repertoires in COVID-19. Background on the study: Specimens from acute and convalescent COVID-19 originated in the United States, Italy and Spain.

As originally analysed: Amplified reference gene primers provided the basis for estimating nucleated cell counts. TCRdb keeps only in-frame clones here, not all; method: immunoSEQ multiplex PCR. V, J and clone size were drawn from that table, and D and trimming were deduced from the DNA. The table lists 220,000 or so clones, 70% to 85% of them singletons. Those enrolled, adults aged about 18 to 95 years, came from about two dozen US areas. Cohort placement rested on clinical history that participants reported themselves. Germline CDR1 is SGHTA and CDR2 is FQGNSA. Trimming took off 3 bases at V and 6 bases at J, with 15 bases between the two ends. The CDR3 has 14 residues.

The rearrangement links TRBV7-2 to TRBJ2-7; perhaps TRBD2 as D (6 bases). Sequenced sample: PBMCs or T cells enriched from blood (not recorded which). The receptor comes from a woman in her thirties or forties with acute COVID-19. The CDR3, as DNA: TGTGCCAGCAGCTTTGGGACTGGCCGGGGCGAGCAGTACTTC. Its translation is CASSFGTGRGEQYF.